This T cell receptor (beta chain) is drawn from a study of cytomegalovirus exposure and HLA in healthy donors. PCR primers comprised 60 Vbeta and 13 Jbeta primers. The protocol was immunoSEQ multiplex PCR, while the TCRdb copy is restricted to in-frame clones and leaves out a portion. The table has about 160,000 clones, 75% seen once; the top ten hold almost 3%. Study findings and constraints: For TCR beta chains, V- and J-gene trimming was later linked to a missense DCLRE1C variant. A list of approximately 160 TCR beta chains associated with cytomegalovirus was given. For cytomegalovirus status, the classifier reportedly gave diagnoses with high specificity and sensitivity. A prior analysis recorded that most TCR beta V segments were productive about 87% or about 30% of the time.

Concerning this clone itself: Its target is unknown.

The germline gives CDR1 SEHNR, CDR2 FQNEAQ (reference sequence). Germline trimming cut 5 bases from V and 1 base from J; bases unmatched to any gene: 8. The CDR3 runs 16 residues. V is TRBV7-9 and J is TRBJ2-5; TRBD2 aligns across 9 bases. This sequence originates from a woman in her 50s in good health and CMV-seropositive. The material sequenced was PBMCs. CDR3 DNA: TGTGCCAGCAGCCCCGGGGTAGCGGGGGTCCAAGAGACCCAGTACTTC. It encodes CASSPGVAGVQETQYF.